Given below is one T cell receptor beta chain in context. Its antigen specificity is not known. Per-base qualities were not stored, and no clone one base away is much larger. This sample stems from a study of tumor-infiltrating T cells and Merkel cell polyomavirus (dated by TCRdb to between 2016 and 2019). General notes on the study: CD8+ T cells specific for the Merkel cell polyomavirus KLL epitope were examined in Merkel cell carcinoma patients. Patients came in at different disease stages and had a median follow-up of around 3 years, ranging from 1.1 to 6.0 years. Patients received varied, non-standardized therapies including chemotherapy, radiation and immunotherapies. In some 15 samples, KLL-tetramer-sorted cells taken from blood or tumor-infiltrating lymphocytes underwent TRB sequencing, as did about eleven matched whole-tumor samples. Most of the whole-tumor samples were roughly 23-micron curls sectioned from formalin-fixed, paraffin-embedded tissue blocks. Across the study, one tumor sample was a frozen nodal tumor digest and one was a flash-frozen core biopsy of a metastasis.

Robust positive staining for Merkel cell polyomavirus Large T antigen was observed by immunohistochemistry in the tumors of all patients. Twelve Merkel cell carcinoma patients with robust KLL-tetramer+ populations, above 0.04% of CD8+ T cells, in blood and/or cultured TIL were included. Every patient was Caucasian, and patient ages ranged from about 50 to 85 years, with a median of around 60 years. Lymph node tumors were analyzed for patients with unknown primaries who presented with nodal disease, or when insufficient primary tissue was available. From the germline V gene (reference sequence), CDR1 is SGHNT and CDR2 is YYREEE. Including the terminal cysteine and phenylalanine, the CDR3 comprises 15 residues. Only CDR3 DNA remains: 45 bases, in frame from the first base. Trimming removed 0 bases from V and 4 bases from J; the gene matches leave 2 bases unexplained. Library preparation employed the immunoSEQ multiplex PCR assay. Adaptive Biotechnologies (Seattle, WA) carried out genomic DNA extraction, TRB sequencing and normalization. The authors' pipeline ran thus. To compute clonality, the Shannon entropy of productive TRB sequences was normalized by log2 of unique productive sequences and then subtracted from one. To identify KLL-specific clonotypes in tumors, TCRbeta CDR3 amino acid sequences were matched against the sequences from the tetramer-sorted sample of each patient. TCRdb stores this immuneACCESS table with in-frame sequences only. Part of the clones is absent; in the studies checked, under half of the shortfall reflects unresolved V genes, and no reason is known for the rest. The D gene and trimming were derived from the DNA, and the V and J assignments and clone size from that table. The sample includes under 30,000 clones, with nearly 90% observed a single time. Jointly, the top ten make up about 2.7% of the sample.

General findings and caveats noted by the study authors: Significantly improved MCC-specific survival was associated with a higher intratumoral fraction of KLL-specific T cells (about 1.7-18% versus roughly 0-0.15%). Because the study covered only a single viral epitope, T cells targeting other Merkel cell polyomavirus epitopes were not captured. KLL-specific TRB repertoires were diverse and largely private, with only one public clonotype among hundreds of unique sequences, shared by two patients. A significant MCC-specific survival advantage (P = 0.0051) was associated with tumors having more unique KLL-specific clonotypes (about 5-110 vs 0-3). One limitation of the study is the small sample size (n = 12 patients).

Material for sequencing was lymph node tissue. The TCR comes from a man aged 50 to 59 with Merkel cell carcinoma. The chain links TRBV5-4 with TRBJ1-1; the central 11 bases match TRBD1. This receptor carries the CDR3 CASSLGGQGVTEAFF. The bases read TGTGCCAGCAGCTTGGGGGGACAGGGGGTCACTGAAGCTTTCTTT.